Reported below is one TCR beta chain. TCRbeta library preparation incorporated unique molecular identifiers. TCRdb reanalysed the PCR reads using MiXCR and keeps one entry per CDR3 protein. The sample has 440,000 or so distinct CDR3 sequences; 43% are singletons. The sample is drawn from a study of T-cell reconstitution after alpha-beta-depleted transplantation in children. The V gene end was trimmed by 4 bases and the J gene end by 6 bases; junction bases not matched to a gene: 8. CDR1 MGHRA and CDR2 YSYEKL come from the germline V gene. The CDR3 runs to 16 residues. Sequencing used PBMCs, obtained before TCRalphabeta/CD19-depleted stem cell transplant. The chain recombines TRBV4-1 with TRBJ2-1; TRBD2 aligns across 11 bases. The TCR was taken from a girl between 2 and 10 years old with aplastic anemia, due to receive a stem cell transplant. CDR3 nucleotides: TGCGCCAGCAGCCCCTTAGCGGGAGGGCCGGGCAATGAGCAGTTCTTC. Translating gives CASSPLAGGPGNEQFF.